This T cell receptor (beta chain) was captured by sequencing in a study of somatic mutations in cytotoxic T cells in rheumatoid arthritis. V was clipped by 5 bases and J by 6 bases, with 8 bases between them. The germline V gene has CDR1 LNHNV and CDR2 YYDKDF (reference sequence). There are 12 residues in the CDR3. Findings and caveats of the study: Neither rheumatoid arthritis patients nor age-matched healthy controls had significantly different CD8+ T-cell clonality from the other group. Expanded CD8+ clones had unknown antigen targets.

This clone was seen more than once but under ten times. Its specificity is unknown. It differs at one base from a far larger clone, so likely a read error. The missing conserved phenylalanine or tryptophan at the end of this CDR3 makes a read error likely. Isolation of the CD4+ and CD8+ populations was accomplished via positive magnetic bead selection, with purity assessed by flow cytometry. The assay was immunoSEQ multiplex PCR, and TCRdb's table has in-frame clones only and misses some. The sample shows thousands of clones, about 79% of them seen only once. The J gene is TRBJ1-5, the V gene TRBV15; D might be TRBD1 (6 bases). The sequenced sample consisted of CD8+ T cells sorted from blood. This clonotype was sampled from a woman between 50 and 59 years old in good health. CDR3 DNA sequence: TGTGCCACCAGCTCAGGGGCTCAGCCCCAGCATTTA. Residues: CATSSGAQPQHL.